Following are 8 T cell receptor beta chains from one sample sequenced in a study of blood T cell repertoires in COVID-19. Some clones are missing from TCRdb's copy, which holds only in-frame ones; the method was immunoSEQ multiplex PCR. In the table there are roughly 200,000 clones, roughly three quarters of which are singletons. Sequencing was carried out using peripheral blood. Receptors were obtained from a woman aged 50 to 60 with active or convalescent COVID-19.

This rearrangement joins TRBV25-1 to TRBJ1-2; 9 nucleotides line up with TRBD1. The V gene's germline CDR1 is MGHDK and CDR2 SYGVNS. This CDR3 has 15 residues. With V trimmed by 3 bases and J by 5 bases, 7 bases remained unmatched. The CDR3 DNA follows: TGTGCCAGCAGTGATTGGACAGGGGCCTCTTATGGCTACACCTTC. Translating gives CASSDWTGASYGYTF.

V and J are TRBV19 and TRBJ1-5; 8 nucleotides align to TRBD1. The ends lost 4 bases at V and 4 bases at J; junction bases unmatched: 3. The CDR3 sequence is 14 residues long. Germline assignment: CDR1 LNHDA and CDR2 SQIVND (reference sequence). CDR3 nucleotides: TGTGCCAGTAGTACAGGGGGCGAAAATCAGCCCCAGCATTTT. Amino acids: CASSTGGENQPQHF.

The V and J genes are TRBV5-1 and TRBJ2-3; the D is unclear. V lost 8 bases, J lost 6 bases, and 19 bases lay in between. The CDR3 has 14 residues. CDR1 is SGHRS, CDR2 YFSETQ, per germline. The CDR3 bases are TGCGCCAGTAGTGACTTTCCTCACGGGGATACGCAGTATTTT. Protein product: CASSDFPHGDTQYF.

V and J are TRBV18 and TRBJ1-2, with 7 positions matching TRBD1. Germline lookup yields CDR1 KGHSH and CDR2 LQKENI. The CDR3 covers 13 residues. J lost 3 bases, V lost 8 bases, and 6 bases had no gene match. CDR3 DNA sequence: TGTGCCAGCCGGGACAGTTCAGACTATGGCTACACCTTC. Protein: CASRDSSDYGYTF.

This sequence joins TRBV10-2 and TRBJ2-1; 9 nucleotides match TRBD2. Trimming at V came to 3 bases and at J to 5 bases, leaving 8 bases not matched to a gene. Germline CDR1 and CDR2: WSHSY and SAAADI. The CDR3 runs to 16 residues. The CDR3, as DNA: TGCGCCAGCAGTGACTTAGCGGGGGAGAGGGACAATGAGCAGTTCTTC. Its translation is CASSDLAGERDNEQFF.

The chain links TRBV4-2 to TRBJ2-2; 10 bases are shared with TRBD2. Trimming cost V 1 base and J 6 bases; bases outside gene matches: 11. From germline, CDR1 is LGHNA and CDR2 YNFKEQ. The CDR3 length is 18 residues. CDR3 protein: CASSQGNSGRQGAGELFF. The CDR3 bases are TGTGCCAGCAGCCAAGGGAATAGCGGGAGGCAAGGGGCCGGGGAGCTGTTTTTT.

This chain links TRBV4-3 with TRBJ2-1; TRBD2 might be the D (7 bases). Germline V gene sequence: CDR1 LGHNA, CDR2 YSLEER. The CDR3 runs to 17 residues. V lost 0 bases, J lost 10 bases, and 22 bases lay in between. Here the CDR3 reads CASSQDLGWGGREEQFF. CDR3 DNA: TGCGCCAGCAGCCAAGATCTTGGGTGGGGGGGCCGCGAGGAGCAGTTCTTC.

J is TRBJ2-3 and V is TRBV18, with 8 nucleotides matching TRBD2. V gave up 0 bases and J gave up 2 bases; unmatched junction bases: 4. The germline V gene encodes CDR1 KGHSH and CDR2 LQKENI. CDR3 length: 16 residues. The CDR3 here is CASSPPRREVTDTQYF. CDR3 in DNA: TGTGCCAGCTCACCACCTAGGCGGGAGGTCACAGATACGCAGTATTTT.